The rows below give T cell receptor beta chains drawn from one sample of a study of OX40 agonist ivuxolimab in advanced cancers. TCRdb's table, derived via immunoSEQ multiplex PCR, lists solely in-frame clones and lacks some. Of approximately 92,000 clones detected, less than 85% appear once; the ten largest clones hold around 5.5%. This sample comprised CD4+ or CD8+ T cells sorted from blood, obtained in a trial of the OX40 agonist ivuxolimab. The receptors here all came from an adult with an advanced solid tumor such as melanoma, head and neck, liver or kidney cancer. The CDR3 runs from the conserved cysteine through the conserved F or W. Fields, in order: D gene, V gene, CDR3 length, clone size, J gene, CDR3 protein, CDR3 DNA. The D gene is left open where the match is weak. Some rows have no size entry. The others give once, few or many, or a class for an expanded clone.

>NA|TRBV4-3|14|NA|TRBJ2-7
CASSQHRDGYEQYF
TGCGCCAGCAGCCAACACAGGGACGGCTACGAGCAGTACTTC
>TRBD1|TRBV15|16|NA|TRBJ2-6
CATLGTESSGANVLTF
TGTGCCACTCTTGGGACAGAGAGCTCTGGGGCCAACGTCCTGACTTTC
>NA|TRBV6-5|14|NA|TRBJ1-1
CASSRDAMNTEAFF
TGTGCCAGCAGTAGGGACGCTATGAACACTGAAGCTTTCTTT
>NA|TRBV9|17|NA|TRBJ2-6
CASSPPEGIPGANVLTF
TGTGCCAGCAGCCCACCGGAGGGGATCCCTGGGGCCAACGTCCTGACTTTC
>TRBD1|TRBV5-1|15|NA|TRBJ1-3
CASSSKTGGGNTIYF
TGCGCCAGCAGCTCCAAGACAGGGGGCGGAAACACCATATATTTT
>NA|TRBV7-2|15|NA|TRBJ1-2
CASSLSVGQSYGYTF
TGTGCCAGCAGCTTAAGCGTCGGACAGTCCTATGGCTACACCTTC
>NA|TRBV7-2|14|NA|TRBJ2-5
CASRPWASQETQYF
TGTGCCAGCAGGCCTTGGGCTTCTCAAGAGACCCAGTACTTC
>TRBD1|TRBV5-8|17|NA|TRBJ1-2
CASSLAHHTGGDYGYTF
TGTGCCAGCAGCTTGGCCCACCATACAGGGGGGGACTATGGCTACACCTTC
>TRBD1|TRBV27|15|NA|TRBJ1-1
CASSPYRGKDTEAFF
TGTGCCAGCAGTCCCTACAGGGGTAAGGACACTGAAGCTTTCTTT
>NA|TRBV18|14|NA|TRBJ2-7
CASSLTREPYEQYF
TGTGCCAGCTCACTGACCCGGGAACCCTACGAGCAGTACTTC
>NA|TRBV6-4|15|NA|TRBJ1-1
CASTLQGQLNTEAFF
TGTGCCAGCACCCTCCAAGGACAGCTGAACACTGAAGCTTTCTTT
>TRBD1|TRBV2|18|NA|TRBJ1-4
CASSFPGQGASTNEKLFF
TGTGCCAGCAGTTTCCCGGGACAGGGGGCCTCAACTAATGAAAAACTGTTTTTT
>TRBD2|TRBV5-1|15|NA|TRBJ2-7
CASSLELAGGYEQYF
TGCGCCAGCAGCTTGGAACTAGCGGGAGGTTACGAGCAGTACTTC
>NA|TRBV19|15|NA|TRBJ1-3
CASSISPSSGNTIYF
TGTGCCAGTAGTATTTCACCGAGCTCTGGAAACACCATATATTTT
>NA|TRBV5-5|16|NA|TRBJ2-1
CASSYDRLDSYNEQFF
TGTGCCAGCAGCTATGACAGGTTAGATTCCTACAATGAGCAGTTCTTC
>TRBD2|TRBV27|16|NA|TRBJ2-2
CASSHLAGANTGELFF
TGTGCCAGCAGCCACTTAGCGGGCGCGAACACCGGGGAGCTGTTTTTT
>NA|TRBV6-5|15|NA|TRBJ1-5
CASSAGGLGNQPQHF
TGTGCCAGCAGTGCGGGGGGGCTTGGCAATCAGCCCCAGCATTTT
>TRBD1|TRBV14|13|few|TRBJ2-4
CASSQDRGGIQYF
TGTGCCAGCAGCCAGGACAGGGGTGGAATTCAGTACTTC
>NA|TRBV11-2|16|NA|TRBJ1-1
CASSLWGDPVDTEAFF
TGTGCCAGCAGCTTGTGGGGCGACCCTGTGGACACTGAAGCTTTCTTT
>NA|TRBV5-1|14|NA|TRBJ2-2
CASSVTGSTGELFF
TGCGCCAGCAGCGTTACAGGGTCGACCGGGGAGCTGTTTTTT
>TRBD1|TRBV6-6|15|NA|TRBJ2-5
CASSYGRDRVETQYF
TGTGCCAGCAGTTACGGGCGGGACAGGGTAGAGACCCAGTACTTC
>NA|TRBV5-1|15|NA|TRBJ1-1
CASSLKPGLNTEAFF
TGCGCCAGCAGCTTGAAGCCGGGGTTAAACACTGAAGCTTTCTTT
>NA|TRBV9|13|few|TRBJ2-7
CASSVEIGNAQYF
TGTGCCAGCAGCGTAGAAATTGGCAACGCGCAGTACTTC
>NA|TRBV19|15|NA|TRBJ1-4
CASSIADSESEKLFF
TGTGCCAGTAGTATCGCGGACAGCGAATCTGAAAAACTGTTTTTT
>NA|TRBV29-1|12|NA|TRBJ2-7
CSVAPNGGEQYF
TGCAGCGTCGCCCCAAACGGGGGCGAGCAGTACTTC